The clone carrying this TCR beta chain was recorded a few times. Its antigen is unknown. These data originate in a study of early T cells in non-severe SARS-CoV-2 infection. Study information: The authors sequenced bulk RNA from unsorted whole blood, leaving chains unpaired. Whole-study findings and limits: Sequences matched to VDJdb favored anti-spike CD8 responses, while private and CD4 specificities were missed.

Researchers tagged individual cDNA molecules with unique molecular identifiers. TCRdb ran MiXCR on the 5' RACE reads and lists one entry per CDR3 protein. The sample holds roughly 57,000 distinct CDR3 sequences, around 10% seen once. CDR1 is SGHAT and CDR2 is FQNNGV in the germline V gene. CDR3 size: 14 residues. V gave up 5 bases and J gave up 3 bases; unmatched junction bases: 4. The sample was whole blood, taken at baseline. The clonotype originates from an adult who was a healthcare worker with PCR-confirmed SARS-CoV-2 infection or an uninfected control (not recorded which). The chain uses TRBV11-2 and TRBJ1-2; 9 positions agree with TRBD1. CDR3 sequence reads: CASSGDRVDYGYTF. The CDR3, as DNA: TGTGCCAGCAGCGGGGACAGGGTTGACTATGGCTACACCTTC.